The clone carrying this T cell receptor beta chain showed up just once. Its antigen remains unknown. This sample stems from a study of cytomegalovirus exposure and HLA in healthy donors. Profiled with immunoSEQ multiplex PCR; TCRdb holds only in-frame clones, not every one. The sample lists more than 95,000 clones; 90% to 95% were seen once. Regarding the study as a whole: According to a subsequent analysis, TCR clusters from the first cohort were inclined to appear together in the 120 validation repertoires. Usually a TCR sequence was rare, but some public TCRs were found in many donors. Cytomegalovirus-associated status was assigned to about 170 TCR beta chains.

This CDR3 has 17 residues. V lost 5 bases and J lost 1, with 20 bases in between. CDR1 MDHEN and CDR2 SYDVKM come from the germline V gene. The sample was PBMCs. This chain connects TRBV28 to TRBJ1-1; the D gene is possibly TRBD1 (6 bases). The TCR sequence derives from a woman aged 18-30 years in good health and CMV-seronegative. The CDR3 here is CASSDLWGGRGNTEAFF. The CDR3 coding sequence is TGTGCCAGCAGTGACCTATGGGGGGGCAGAGGGAACACTGAAGCTTTCTTT.